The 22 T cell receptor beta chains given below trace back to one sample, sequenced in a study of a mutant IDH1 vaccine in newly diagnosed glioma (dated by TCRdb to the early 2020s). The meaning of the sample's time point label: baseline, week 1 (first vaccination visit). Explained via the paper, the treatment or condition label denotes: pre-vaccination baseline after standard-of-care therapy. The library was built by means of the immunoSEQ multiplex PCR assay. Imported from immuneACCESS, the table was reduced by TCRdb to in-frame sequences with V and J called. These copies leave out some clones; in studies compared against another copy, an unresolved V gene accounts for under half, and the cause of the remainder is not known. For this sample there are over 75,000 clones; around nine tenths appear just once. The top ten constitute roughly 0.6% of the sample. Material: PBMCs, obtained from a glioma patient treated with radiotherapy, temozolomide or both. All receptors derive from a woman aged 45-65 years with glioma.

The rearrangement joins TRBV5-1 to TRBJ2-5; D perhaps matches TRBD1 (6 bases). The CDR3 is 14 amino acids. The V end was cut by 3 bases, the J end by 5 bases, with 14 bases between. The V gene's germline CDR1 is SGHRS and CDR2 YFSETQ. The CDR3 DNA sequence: TGCGCCAGCAGCTCGTTACAGGGAAGGGAGACCCAGTACTTC. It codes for CASSSLQGRETQYF.

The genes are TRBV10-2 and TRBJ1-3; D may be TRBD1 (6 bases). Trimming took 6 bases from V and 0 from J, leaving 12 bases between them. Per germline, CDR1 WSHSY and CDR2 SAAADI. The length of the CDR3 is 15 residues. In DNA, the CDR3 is TGCGCCAGCAGCGACAGGCGCCGCTCTGGAAACACCATATATTTT. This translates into CASSDRRRSGNTIYF.

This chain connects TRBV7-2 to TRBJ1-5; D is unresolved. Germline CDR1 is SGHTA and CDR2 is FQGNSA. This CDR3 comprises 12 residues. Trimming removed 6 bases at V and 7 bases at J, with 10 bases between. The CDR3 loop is CASRHRGQPQHF. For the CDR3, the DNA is TGTGCCAGCAGACATAGAGGGCAGCCCCAGCATTTT.

This CDR3 reads CASSDDRGLVSAEAFF. In nucleotides, the CDR3 is TGTGCCAGCAGCGATGACAGGGGCCTGGTAAGCGCTGAAGCTTTCTTT. The chain couples TRBV9 to TRBJ1-1; TRBD1 matches at 8 bases. With V trimmed by 3 bases and J by 6 bases, 13 bases remained unmatched. Germline CDR1 is SGDLS and CDR2 is YYNGEE. This CDR3 has 16 amino acids.

Here the CDR3 reads CASSLGQGAMNTEAFF. The CDR3, as DNA: TGCGCCAGCAGCTTGGGACAGGGGGCGATGAACACTGAAGCTTTCTTT. The V call is TRBV5-1, the J call TRBJ1-1; 10 bases align to TRBD1. Trimming cost V 0 bases and J 0 bases; bases outside gene matches: 2. Germline V lookup: CDR1 SGHRS, CDR2 YFSETQ. CDR3 length: 16 residues. Full variable domain (rest looked up from reference TRBV5-1 and TRBJ1-1): KAGVTQTPRYLIKTRGQQVTLSCSPISGHRSVSWYQQTPGQGLQFLFEYFSETQRNKGNFPGRFSGRQFSNSRSEMNVSTLELGDSALYLCASSLGQGAMNTEAFFGQGTRLTVV.

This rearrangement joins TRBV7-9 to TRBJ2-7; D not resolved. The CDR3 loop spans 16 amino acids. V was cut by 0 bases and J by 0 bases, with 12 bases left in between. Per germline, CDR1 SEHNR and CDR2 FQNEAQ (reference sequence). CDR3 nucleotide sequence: TGTGCCAGCAGCTTAGCGAATGGCCTATACTCCTACGAGCAGTACTTC. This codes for CASSLANGLYSYEQYF.

The CDR3 DNA reads as TGTGCCAGCTCACCACTCGAGTCGTCCGTCTCCTACGAGCAGTACTTC. Its protein product is CASSPLESSVSYEQYF. The rearrangement links TRBV18 to TRBJ2-5; no clear D gene. TRBJ2-7 matches the DNA end more closely, so the J call is doubtful. Germline CDR1 KGHSH, CDR2 LQKENI. The CDR3 spans 16 residues.

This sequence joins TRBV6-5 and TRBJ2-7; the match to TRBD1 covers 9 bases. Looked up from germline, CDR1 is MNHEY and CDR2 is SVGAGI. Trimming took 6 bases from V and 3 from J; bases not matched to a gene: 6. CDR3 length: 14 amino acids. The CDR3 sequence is CASRRGQGVYEQYF. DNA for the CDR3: TGTGCCAGCAGGCGGGGACAGGGAGTCTACGAGCAGTACTTC.

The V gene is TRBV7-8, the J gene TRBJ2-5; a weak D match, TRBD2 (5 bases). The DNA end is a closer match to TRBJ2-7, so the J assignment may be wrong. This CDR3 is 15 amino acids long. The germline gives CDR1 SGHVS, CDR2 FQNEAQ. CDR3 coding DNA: TGTGCCAGCAGCCTACGATACGGAGGCTCCTACGAGCAGTACTTC. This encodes CASSLRYGGSYEQYF.

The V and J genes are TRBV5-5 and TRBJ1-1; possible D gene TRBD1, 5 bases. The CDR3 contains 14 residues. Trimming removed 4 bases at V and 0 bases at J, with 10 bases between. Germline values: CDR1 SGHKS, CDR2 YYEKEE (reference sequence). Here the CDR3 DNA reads TGTGCCAGCAGCGGGGGGTCAGTGAACACTGAAGCTTTCTTT. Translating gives CASSGGSVNTEAFF.

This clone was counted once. DNA for the CDR3: TGTGCCAGTAGTATAGAGCAGGGGGCGAATTCACCCCTCCACTTT. It codes for CASSIEQGANSPLHF. This chain joins TRBV19 and TRBJ1-6; 8 nucleotides align to TRBD1. This CDR3 spans 15 amino acids. The V and J ends lost 0 bases and 7 bases, in that order; junction bases with no gene match: 2. Germline V lookup: CDR1 LNHDA, CDR2 SQIVND (reference sequence).

The DNA for the CDR3 is TGTGCCAGCAGTTCCTACATGAACACTGAAGCTTTCTTT. Translated, it gives CASSSYMNTEAFF. V usage is TRBV6-5 and J usage is TRBJ1-1; D gene ambiguous. V dropped 4 bases and J dropped 0 bases, with 6 bases sitting between them. CDR3 length: 13 amino acids. Germline V lookup: CDR1 MNHEY, CDR2 SVGAGI.

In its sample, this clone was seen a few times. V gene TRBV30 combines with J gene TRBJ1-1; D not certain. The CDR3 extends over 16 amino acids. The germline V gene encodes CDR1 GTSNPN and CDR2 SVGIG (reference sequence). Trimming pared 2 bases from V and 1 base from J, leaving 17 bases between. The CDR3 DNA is TGTGCCTGGAGTCCCCTTATGGACGGATGGAACACTGAAGCTTTCTTT. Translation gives CAWSPLMDGWNTEAFF.

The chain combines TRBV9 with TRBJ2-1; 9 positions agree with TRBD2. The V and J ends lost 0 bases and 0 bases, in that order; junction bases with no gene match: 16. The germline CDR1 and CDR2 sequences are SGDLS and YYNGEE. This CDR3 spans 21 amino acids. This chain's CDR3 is CASSVGLAGTKTIRSYNEQFF. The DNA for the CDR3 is TGTGCCAGCAGCGTAGGGCTAGCGGGAACTAAAACTATTCGCTCCTACAATGAGCAGTTCTTC.

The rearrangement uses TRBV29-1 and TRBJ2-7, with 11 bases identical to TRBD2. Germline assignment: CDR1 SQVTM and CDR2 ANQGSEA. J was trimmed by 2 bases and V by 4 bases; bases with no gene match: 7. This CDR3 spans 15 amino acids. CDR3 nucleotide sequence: TGCAGCGTTGCGGGGTCTAGCGGGAGGACCTACGAGCAGTACTTC. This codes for CSVAGSSGRTYEQYF.

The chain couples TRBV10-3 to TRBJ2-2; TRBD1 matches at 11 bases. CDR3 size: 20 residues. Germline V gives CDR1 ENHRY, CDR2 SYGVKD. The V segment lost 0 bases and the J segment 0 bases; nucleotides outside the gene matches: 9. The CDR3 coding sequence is TGTGCCATCAGTGAGTCAGGTGTGGGGACAGGGGGTTCGAACACCGGGGAGCTGTTTTTT. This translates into CAISESGVGTGGSNTGELFF.

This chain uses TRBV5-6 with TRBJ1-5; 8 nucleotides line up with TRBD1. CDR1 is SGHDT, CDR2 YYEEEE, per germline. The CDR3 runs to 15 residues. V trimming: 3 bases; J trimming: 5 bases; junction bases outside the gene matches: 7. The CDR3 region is CASSSRQGFDQPQHF. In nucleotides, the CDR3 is TGTGCCAGCAGCTCCCGACAGGGGTTCGATCAGCCCCAGCATTTT.

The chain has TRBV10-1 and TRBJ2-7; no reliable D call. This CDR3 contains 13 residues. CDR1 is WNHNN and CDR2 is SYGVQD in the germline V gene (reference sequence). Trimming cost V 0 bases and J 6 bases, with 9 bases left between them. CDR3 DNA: TGCGCCAGCAGTGAGTCCGCCCGTTCCGAGCAGTACTTC. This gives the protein CASSESARSEQYF.

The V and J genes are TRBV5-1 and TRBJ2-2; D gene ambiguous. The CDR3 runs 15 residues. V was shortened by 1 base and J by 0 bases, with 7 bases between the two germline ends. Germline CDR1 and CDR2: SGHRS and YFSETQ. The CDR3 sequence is CASSLSTSNTGELFF. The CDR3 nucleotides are TGCGCCAGCAGCTTGTCGACCTCGAACACCGGGGAGCTGTTTTTT.

The CDR3 loop is CASSLGEAPREKLFF. For the CDR3, the DNA is TGTGCCAGCAGCCTGGGGGAGGCTCCAAGGGAAAAACTGTTTTTT. This chain links TRBV6-1 with TRBJ1-4, with TRBD1 as a possible D gene (5 bases). Trimming took 6 bases from V and 8 from J, leaving 19 bases between them. In germline, CDR1 is MNHNS, CDR2 SASEGT. The CDR3 spans 15 residues.

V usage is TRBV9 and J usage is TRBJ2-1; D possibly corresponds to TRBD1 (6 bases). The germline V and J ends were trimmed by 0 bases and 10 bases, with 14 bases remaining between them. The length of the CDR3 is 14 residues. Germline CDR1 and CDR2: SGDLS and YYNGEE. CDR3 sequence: CASSVGANQGEQFF. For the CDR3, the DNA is TGTGCCAGCAGCGTAGGGGCGAACCAGGGGGAGCAGTTCTTC.

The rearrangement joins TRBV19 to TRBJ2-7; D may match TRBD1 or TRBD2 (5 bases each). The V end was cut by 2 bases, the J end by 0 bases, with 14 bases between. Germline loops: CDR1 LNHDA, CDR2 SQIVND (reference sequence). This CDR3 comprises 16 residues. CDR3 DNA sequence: TGTGCCAGTAGTATAAGGGACGACGGAAGCTCCTACGAGCAGTACTTC. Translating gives CASSIRDDGSSYEQYF.